The clone carrying this T cell receptor (beta chain) was detected only a few times. The sample comes from a study of blood T cells in healthy people across ages. The CDR3 runs 14 residues. J was trimmed by 3 bases and V by 6 bases; bases with no gene match: 7. Germline CDR1 is DFQATT and CDR2 is SNEGSKA (reference sequence). Together with a sample-barcoded 5' primer, a J-beta primer mix was included in a second PCR lasting roughly 7 to 11 cycles. TCRdb re-called the 5' RACE reads with MiXCR, one entry per CDR3 protein. The table includes around 800,000 distinct CDR3 sequences, approximately 53% detected once. Each donor supplied 8 to 10 milliliters of peripheral blood.

The V call is TRBV20-1, the J call TRBJ2-1, with TRBD2 matching 8 bases. The source material was blood. The source of this sequence is a man older than 75 in good health. The CDR3 nucleotides are TGCAGTGCCGGGCGGCTAGCGGGCTACAATGAGCAGTTCTTC. Translation: CSAGRLAGYNEQFF.